The rows below give T cell receptor beta chains drawn from one sample of a study of blood T cell repertoires in COVID-19. Profiled with immunoSEQ multiplex PCR; TCRdb holds only in-frame clones, not every one. This table has 200,000 to 250,000 clones, approximately 87% appearing once. Material for sequencing was PBMCs or T cells enriched from blood (not recorded which). The receptors stem from a woman aged 45 to 65 in a cohort exposed to, infected with or recovered from COVID-19 (not recorded which). Each CDR3 is given with its conserved first and last residue. The D gene is left open where the match is weak. Clone size, where shown, is once, few, many, or a class for clones that have expanded.

.,.,TRBJ1-4,TRBV4-2,CASSPSAGREKLFF,TGTGCCAGCAGCCCGTCGGCGGGCCGGGAAAAACTGTTTTTT
.,once,TRBJ1-3,TRBV7-9,CASTRSGISRISGNTIYF,TGTGCCAGCACCAGGTCGGGGATCTCGAGGATCTCTGGAAACACCATATATTTT
.,.,TRBJ1-5,TRBV5-5,CASSLGGLTYQPQHF,TGTGCCAGCAGCTTGGGAGGGTTGACGTACCAGCCCCAGCATTTT
.,.,TRBJ2-7,TRBV30,CAWSKARLEQYF,TGTGCCTGGAGCAAGGCCAGGCTAGAGCAGTACTTC
.,once,TRBJ2-3,TRBV29-1,CSVVVHTQYF,TGCAGCGTTGTCGTCCATACGCAGTATTTT
.,.,TRBJ2-1,TRBV11-1,CASSLARGRQFF,TGTGCCAGCAGCTTAGCCCGAGGTCGACAGTTCTTC
.,.,TRBJ1-2,TRBV9,CASTVMGQGSYGYTF,TGTGCCAGCACGGTGATGGGGCAGGGCAGCTATGGCTACACCTTC
.,.,TRBJ2-1,TRBV5-1,CASSLRQWGNEQFF,TGCGCCAGCAGCTTGCGACAGTGGGGCAATGAGCAGTTCTTC
TRBD1,.,TRBJ2-7,TRBV25-1,CASRAGGSYEQYF,TGTGCCAGCAGAGCAGGGGGTAGCTACGAGCAGTACTTC
TRBD1,.,TRBJ1-2,TRBV30,CAWSTSHRGPYWNYGYTF,TGTGCCTGGAGTACCTCCCACAGGGGCCCCTACTGGAACTATGGCTACACCTTC
.,.,TRBJ1-6,TRBV9,CASSGGLGLGFSPLHF,TGTGCCAGCAGCGGTGGCTTGGGGCTGGGGTTCTCACCCCTCCACTTT
.,few,TRBJ2-1,TRBV11-2,CASSSPAGQTNEQFF,TGTGCCAGCAGCTCGCCCGCGGGGCAGACCAATGAGCAGTTCTTC
TRBD1,.,TRBJ1-5,TRBV7-9,CASSLGKSGQGLNQPQHF,TGTGCCAGCAGCTTAGGGAAGTCGGGACAGGGGTTAAATCAGCCCCAGCATTTT
.,.,TRBJ1-1,TRBV21-1,CASSKDVITGPTEAFF,TGTGCCAGCAGCAAAGACGTAATAACAGGTCCCACTGAAGCTTTCTTT
.,.,TRBJ1-1,TRBV6-5,CASTLGGLNTEAFF,TGTGCCAGCACCCTTGGAGGTCTTAACACTGAAGCTTTCTTT
.,.,TRBJ2-3,TRBV5-8,CASSLLGRTLVGADTQYF,TGTGCCAGCAGCTTGCTCGGCCGCACGTTAGTTGGAGCAGATACGCAGTATTTT
TRBD1,.,TRBJ1-1,TRBV7-9,CASSSRTGFEAFF,TGTGCCAGCAGCTCGAGGACAGGGTTTGAAGCTTTCTTT
.,.,TRBJ1-2,TRBV11-2,CASSLAGSYTF,TGTGCCAGCAGCTTAGCCGGTAGCTACACCTTC
.,.,TRBJ2-1,TRBV5-1,CASSLAWGSGYNEQFF,TGCGCCAGCAGCTTGGCCTGGGGTAGCGGATACAATGAGCAGTTCTTC
TRBD2,.,TRBJ2-5,TRBV2,CATQRGAFETQYF,TGTGCCACCCAGCGGGGGGCTTTTGAGACCCAGTACTTC
.,.,TRBJ1-6,TRBV6-5,CASRLSEDSPLHF,TGTGCCAGCAGGCTGTCGGAGGATTCACCCCTCCACTTT
TRBD2,.,TRBJ2-7,TRBV4-3,CASSQVYSRTSGAYEQYF,TGCGCCAGCAGCCAAGTCTACAGCAGGACTAGCGGGGCCTACGAGCAGTACTTC
.,.,TRBJ1-5,TRBV7-9,CASSLEGPGGQPQHF,TGTGCCAGCAGCTTAGAGGGCCCGGGAGGTCAGCCCCAGCATTTT
.,.,TRBJ1-1,TRBV18,CASSPDTGRTEAFF,TGTGCCAGCTCACCAGATACAGGGAGAACTGAAGCTTTCTTT
.,.,TRBJ2-2,TRBV21-1,CASSSEATTGELFF,TGTGCCAGCAGCAGTGAGGCGACCACCGGGGAGCTGTTTTTT
.,.,TRBJ1-2,TRBV7-9,CATKYRVSDGYTF,TGTGCCACCAAATACAGGGTTAGCGATGGCTACACCTTC
.,.,TRBJ1-4,TRBV5-5,CASSKQGSRNEKLFF,TGTGCCAGCAGCAAGCAGGGATCGAGGAATGAAAAACTGTTTTTT
.,.,TRBJ2-5,TRBV5-4,CASSPGQGASSLETQYF,TGTGCCAGCAGCCCAGGCCAAGGGGCATCCTCTCTAGAGACCCAGTACTTC
.,.,TRBJ2-7,TRBV6-5,CAVPQTHEQYF,TGTGCCGTCCCCCAAACACACGAGCAGTACTTC
.,.,TRBJ2-5,TRBV6-5,CASTPTGRETQYF,TGTGCCAGCACCCCGACAGGGAGGGAGACCCAGTACTTC
.,.,TRBJ2-2,TRBV10-3,CAITTGNTGELFF,TGTGCCATCACGACAGGGAACACCGGGGAGCTGTTTTTT
.,.,TRBJ2-1,TRBV7-3,CASSLNGGSSYNEQFF,TGTGCCAGCAGCCTCAACGGCGGAAGCTCCTACAATGAGCAGTTCTTC
.,.,TRBJ2-3,TRBV7-9,CASSFELVADTQYF,TGTGCCAGCAGCTTTGAACTAGTCGCAGATACGCAGTATTTT
TRBD1,.,TRBJ1-6,TRBV5-6,CASSTRTGSSYNSPLHF,TGTGCCAGCAGCACTAGGACAGGGAGCTCCTATAATTCACCCCTCCACTTT
.,.,TRBJ2-7,TRBV12-5,CASGLGQTGAYEQYF,TGTGCTAGTGGTTTGGGGCAGACAGGAGCCTACGAGCAGTACTTC
.,.,TRBJ1-2,TRBV4-1,CASSHPKGGANYGYTF,TGCGCCAGCAGCCACCCAAAGGGGGGGGCTAACTATGGCTACACCTTC
.,.,TRBJ1-4,TRBV15,CATSTRQGGDNEKLFF,TGTGCCACCAGCACCCGCCAGGGTGGGGATAATGAAAAACTGTTTTTT
TRBD1,.,TRBJ1-2,TRBV7-9,CASSLEGAYSGYTF,TGTGCCAGCAGCTTAGAGGGGGCGTATTCTGGCTACACCTTC
.,.,TRBJ2-2,TRBV2,CASSEGGQGTGELFF,TGTGCCAGCAGTGAGGGAGGTCAGGGCACCGGGGAGCTGTTTTTT
.,.,TRBJ1-2,TRBV11-2,CASSLGGGNYGYTF,TGTGCCAGCAGCTTAGGAGGAGGGAATTATGGCTACACCTTC
TRBD1,.,TRBJ2-7,TRBV7-3,CASSSGQGVHEQYF,TGTGCCAGCAGCTCGGGACAGGGGGTGCACGAGCAGTACTTC
TRBD2,.,TRBJ2-2,TRBV7-3,CASSFQRGSNTGELFF,TGTGCCAGCAGCTTTCAGCGGGGGAGTAACACCGGGGAGCTGTTTTTT
TRBD2,.,TRBJ2-3,TRBV6-5,CATTSSGGTDTQYF,TGTGCCACCACCTCTAGCGGGGGGACAGATACGCAGTATTTT
TRBD1,.,TRBJ1-5,TRBV4-2,CASSQGTGWPQHF,TGTGCCAGCAGCCAAGGGACAGGGTGGCCCCAGCATTTT
.,few,TRBJ1-2,TRBV4-2,CASSHLSSDYGYTF,TGTGCCAGCAGCCACCTAAGTTCCGACTATGGCTACACCTTC
TRBD2,.,TRBJ2-2,TRBV9,CASSVVLAGGMNTGELFF,TGTGCCAGCAGCGTAGTCCTAGCGGGGGGCATGAACACCGGGGAGCTGTTTTTT
TRBD2,.,TRBJ2-5,TRBV30,CAWRPRGEASGYQETQYF,TGTGCCTGGAGGCCCCGGGGGGAGGCTAGCGGTTATCAAGAGACCCAGTACTTC
.,.,TRBJ2-5,TRBV28,CASSPGMGNGETQYF,TGTGCCAGCAGCCCGGGAATGGGTAACGGAGAGACCCAGTACTTC
.,.,TRBJ2-1,TRBV7-2,CASSLDRGGYNEQFF,TGTGCCAGCAGCTTAGACAGGGGGGGCTACAATGAGCAGTTCTTC
.,.,TRBJ2-3,TRBV28,CASSPPGLYTDTQYF,TGTGCCAGCAGTCCCCCGGGACTCTACACAGATACGCAGTATTTT
.,.,TRBJ2-7,TRBV23-1,CASSHEDSYYEQYF,TGCGCCAGCAGTCATGAGGACAGCTACTACGAGCAGTACTTC
TRBD2,.,TRBJ2-3,TRBV13,CASSSGGGGTDTQYF,TGTGCCAGCAGCTCGGGCGGCGGGGGGACAGATACGCAGTATTTT
TRBD1,.,TRBJ1-2,TRBV28,CASSLSISQGQGSGYGYTF,TGTGCCAGCAGTTTATCTATTTCCCAAGGACAGGGAAGTGGCTATGGCTACACCTTC
TRBD2,.,TRBJ2-7,TRBV10-3,CAAGGSTYEQYF,TGTGCCGCCGGGGGGAGTACCTACGAGCAGTACTTC
TRBD1,.,TRBJ1-4,TRBV6-2/TRBV6-3,CASSYAGTGTEKLFF,TGTGCCAGCAGTTACGCCGGGACAGGGACCGAAAAACTGTTTTTT